This is a list of T cell receptor beta chains from one sample in a study of cytomegalovirus exposure and HLA in healthy donors. Method: immunoSEQ multiplex PCR; TCRdb's copy keeps in-frame clones and lacks some. The sample shows under 200,000 clones, around 80% of them seen only once. Sequenced material: PBMCs. The receptors stem from a young woman in good health and CMV-seropositive. Both conserved end residues are part of each CDR3.

J gene | CDR3 length | V gene | CDR3 protein
TRBJ2-5 | 14 | TRBV29-1 | CSVFRDRGEETQYF
TRBJ1-1 | 14 | TRBV6-5 | CASRGRSGVTEAFF
TRBJ1-5 | 14 | TRBV6-6 | CASRGQGVNQPQHF
TRBJ1-2 | 13 | TRBV2 | CASSANLVEGYTF
TRBJ2-7 | 13 | TRBV5-1 | CASSPEGLYEQYF
TRBJ1-4 | 15 | TRBV5-4 | CASSFGVATNEKLFF
TRBJ2-7 | 14 | TRBV6-5 | CASSLGGPAGEQYF
TRBJ1-4 | 14 | TRBV18 | CASSRQGVGEKLFF
TRBJ1-1 | 12 | TRBV6-6 | CASIQGTTEAFF
TRBJ1-1 | 15 | TRBV18 | CASSPQQGRGTEAFF
TRBJ1-5 | 13 | TRBV18 | CASSQGIDQPQHF
TRBJ2-7 | 15 | TRBV4-1 | CASSQYSTGGYEQYF
TRBJ2-7 | 12 | TRBV6-5 | CASSYDNYEQYF
TRBJ2-7 | 14 | TRBV9 | CASSESSTGFEQYF
TRBJ1-2 | 12 | TRBV5-6 | CASSLWGGGYTF
TRBJ2-2 | 15 | TRBV28 | CASSLVTGLSGELFF
TRBJ2-1 | 15 | TRBV5-1 | CASSLGGLANDEQFF
TRBJ2-3 | 15 | TRBV29-1 | CSVDLGQGMGDTQYF